This passage covers 29 T cell receptor beta chains from one sample sequenced in a study of T cell responses to AZD1222 COVID-19 vaccine. The protocol was immunoSEQ multiplex PCR, while the TCRdb copy is restricted to in-frame clones and leaves out a portion. The sample consists of around 160,000 clones, 85% to 95% of them appearing once. The specimen was peripheral blood, collected on day 0 of AZD1222 vaccination. The receptors originated from an adult in good health.

As DNA, the CDR3 is TGTGCCAGCAGAACCGGGACTTCCCAAGAGACCCAGTACTTC. This codes for CASRTGTSQETQYF. The gene calls are TRBV6-5 and TRBJ2-5; possibly TRBD2 for D (6 bases). This CDR3 is built from 14 residues. V dropped 6 bases and J dropped 1 base, with 12 bases sitting between them. Per the germline V gene, CDR1 is MNHEY and CDR2 is SVGAGI.

Within the sample, this clone is medium-sized. The chain links TRBV19 to TRBJ2-7; weak D call: TRBD2 (6 bases). CDR1 and CDR2 (germline): LNHDA, SQIVND (reference sequence). The CDR3 loop spans 12 amino acids. Deletions cut 6 bases from V and 2 bases from J, with 8 bases between. CDR3 sequence reads: CASRGGTYEQYF. The CDR3 nucleotides are TGTGCCAGTAGGGGGGGAACCTACGAGCAGTACTTC. Full variable domain (missing parts from reference TRBV19 and TRBJ2-7): DGGITQSPKYLFRKEGQNVTLSCEQNLNHDAMYWYRQDPGQGLRLIYYSQIVNDFQKGDIAEGYSVSREKKESFPLTVTSAQKNPTAFYLCASRGGTYEQYFGPGTRLTVT.

The rearrangement links TRBV5-4 to TRBJ1-1; possible D gene TRBD1, 5 bases. Germline values: CDR1 SGHNT, CDR2 YYREEE (reference sequence). The CDR3 length is 14 residues. V lost 1 base and J 6 bases, leaving 13 bases between the germline ends. CDR3 DNA: TGTGCCAGCAGCTTGAGGGGCAGGGAGGCTGAAGCTTTCTTT. Translation: CASSLRGREAEAFF.

The V call is TRBV3-1 (or the pseudogene TRBV3-2), the J call TRBJ2-7; 12 positions agree with TRBD2. V lost 1 base to trimming and J lost 1 base; unmatched junction nucleotides: 5. CDR3 length equals 17 residues. Germline CDR1 and CDR2: LGHDT and YNNKEL (reference sequence). The CDR3 nucleotides read TGTGCCAGCAGCCAAGTTTGGACTAGCGGGGCATCCTACGAGCAGTACTTC. It is translated as CASSQVWTSGASYEQYF.

V usage is TRBV2 and J usage is TRBJ1-2; the D gene is possibly TRBD1 (5 bases). Germline values: CDR1 SNHLY, CDR2 FYNNEI. The CDR3 extends over 14 amino acids. Trimming shortened V by 6 bases and J by 4 bases, and 15 bases separated the two germline ends. This chain's CDR3 is CASRAAQGGYGYTF. The CDR3 DNA reads as TGTGCCAGCAGGGCAGCGCAGGGCGGCTATGGCTACACCTTC. Drawing the rest from reference TRBV2 and TRBJ1-2, the complete variable domain is EPEVTQTPSHQVTQMGQEVILRCVPISNHLYFYWYRQILGQKVEFLVSFYNNEISEKSEIFDDQFSVERPDGSNFTLKIRSTKLEDSAMYFCASRAAQGGYGYTFGSGTRLTVV.

The CDR3 coding sequence is TGTGCCAGCAGCTTACAAGCCAGGAGGAACACTGAAGCTTTCTTT. Translation: CASSLQARRNTEAFF. This rearrangement joins TRBV13 to TRBJ1-1; the D is unclear. V dropped 2 bases and J dropped 1 base, with 11 bases sitting between them. CDR1 and CDR2 (germline): PRHDT, FYEKMQ (reference sequence). The CDR3 is 15 residues long.

The J gene is TRBJ2-2, the V gene TRBV19; D is possibly TRBD2 (5 bases). With 0 bases removed from V and 8 bases from J, the gap between germline ends came to 13 bases. Germline assignment: CDR1 LNHDA and CDR2 SQIVND (reference sequence). The CDR3 runs to 15 residues. The CDR3 sequence is CASSIDLLAGGELFF. The CDR3 nucleotides are TGTGCCAGTAGTATAGATCTGCTAGCTGGTGGGGAGCTGTTTTTT.

For this clone: The sample contains more than one DNA sequence encoding this CDR3. The chain couples TRBV18 to TRBJ2-5; 8 bases fit TRBD1. From germline, CDR1 is KGHSH and CDR2 LQKENI. This CDR3 spans 13 amino acids. Trimming removed 2 bases from V and 4 bases from J; junction bases left unmatched: 0. CDR3 sequence: CASSPDRGETQYF. The CDR3, as DNA: TGTGCCAGCTCACCAGACAGGGGAGAGACCCAGTACTTC.

The chain joins TRBV9 to TRBJ2-7, with TRBD2 matching 9 bases. This CDR3 spans 15 amino acids. The junction had 5 bases not matched to a gene; V was cut back by 4 bases and J by 0 bases. Germline V gene sequence: CDR1 SGDLS, CDR2 YYNGEE. DNA for the CDR3: TGTGCCAGCAGCCCACTAGCGGGCTACTCCTACGAGCAGTACTTC. Its translation is CASSPLAGYSYEQYF.

In this sample, this clone turned up once. This chain uses TRBV2 with TRBJ1-5; no firm D call. The CDR3 extends over 14 amino acids. V shed 2 bases and J shed 4 bases, with 9 bases lying between them. Germline V gives CDR1 SNHLY, CDR2 FYNNEI. The CDR3 DNA sequence: TGTGCCAGCAGTGAACAGGAAGTAAATCAGCCCCAGCATTTT. Its translation is CASSEQEVNQPQHF.

The J gene is TRBJ2-3, the V gene TRBV6-5, with D possibly being TRBD1 or TRBD2 (5 bases each). The germline CDR1 and CDR2 sequences are MNHEY and SVGAGI. CDR3 length equals 14 residues. V was shortened by 6 bases and J by 5 bases, with 15 bases between the two germline ends. The DNA for the CDR3 is TGTGCCAGCAGAAAGAGAGGGACGCAAGATACGCAGTATTTT. It translates to CASRKRGTQDTQYF.

V is TRBV6-6 and J is TRBJ2-1; 13 positions agree with TRBD2. V lost 10 bases and J lost 0; bases outside the gene matches: 6. This CDR3 is 16 amino acids long. Germline loops: CDR1 MNHNY, CDR2 SVGAGI (reference sequence). CDR3 nucleotide sequence: TGTGCCACCCGGGGACTAGCGGGGAGCTCCTACAATGAGCAGTTCTTC. It specifies CATRGLAGSSYNEQFF.

V usage is TRBV7-2 and J usage is TRBJ1-6, with D perhaps TRBD1 (5 bases). The CDR3 totals 15 residues. V lost 5 bases, J lost 6 bases, and 14 bases lay in between. Germline V gene lookup returns CDR1 SGHTA and CDR2 FQGNSA. CDR3 DNA: TGTGCCAGCAGCCAGGGACCGCCCAGTAATTCACCCCTCCACTTT. Translation gives CASSQGPPSNSPLHF.

This clone occurred once. The chain employs TRBV9 and TRBJ2-1; no clear D gene. CDR3 length: 13 amino acids. Germline CDR1 is SGDLS and CDR2 is YYNGEE. V was cut by 0 bases and J by 8 bases, with 9 bases left in between. CDR3 nucleotides: TGTGCCAGCAGCGTAGGGGTGTGGGATGAGCAGTTCTTC. Translated, it gives CASSVGVWDEQFF.

As regards this clone: The sample carries other DNA sequences with the same CDR3. This chain links TRBV7-9 with TRBJ2-7; D ambiguous. Per the germline V gene, CDR1 is SEHNR and CDR2 is FQNEAQ (reference sequence). The CDR3 is made up of 12 amino acids. The germline V and J ends were trimmed by 1 base and 6 bases, with 7 bases remaining between them. In DNA, the CDR3 is TGTGCCAGCAGCTTAGGTAGAGGCGAGCAGTACTTC. This encodes CASSLGRGEQYF.

This clone was observed once. The CDR3 reads CASSALLTEAFF. CDR3 in DNA: TGTGCCAGCAGCGCGTTATTGACAGAAGCTTTCTTT. The chain combines TRBV11-2 with TRBJ1-1; D is uncertain. Germline lookup yields CDR1 SGHAT and CDR2 FQNNGV. V was trimmed by 5 bases and J by 8 bases, leaving 12 bases between them. This CDR3 is 12 amino acids long.

This chain uses TRBV5-1 with TRBJ2-2; unclear D gene. The length of the CDR3 is 14 residues. V lost 5 bases and J 1 base, leaving 9 bases between the germline ends. CDR1 is SGHRS, CDR2 YFSETQ, per germline. The CDR3 bases are TGCGCCAGCAGGGTTAGCCAGAACACCGGGGAGCTGTTTTTT. Translation gives CASRVSQNTGELFF.

This sequence joins TRBV7-9 and TRBJ1-2, with 8 positions matching TRBD1. Germline V gene data show CDR1 as SEHNR and CDR2 as FQNEAQ (reference sequence). V lost 5 bases, J lost 8 bases, and 13 bases stayed unmatched. The CDR3 sequence is 15 residues long. The CDR3 DNA reads as TGTGCCAGCAGCCCCGGCGGACAGGGAGGATCCGGCTACACCTTC. Residues: CASSPGGQGGSGYTF. Full variable domain (outside the CDR3, taken from reference TRBV7-9 and TRBJ1-2): DTGVSQNPRHKITKRGQNVTFRCDPISEHNRLYWYRQTLGQGPEFLTYFQNEAQLEKSRLLSDRFSAERPKGSFSTLEIQRTEQGDSAMYLCASSPGGQGGSGYTFGSGTRLTVV.

The chain recombines TRBV14 with TRBJ1-2; 7 bases match TRBD1. Germline CDR1 SGHDN, CDR2 FVKESK. CDR3 length: 13 amino acids. V lost 4 bases to trimming and J lost 3 bases; unmatched junction nucleotides: 2. The CDR3 bases are TGTGCCAGCAGCCCGGACAGGTACTATGGCTACACCTTC. Translation gives CASSPDRYYGYTF. The variable domain in full, with the rest retrieved from reference TRBV14 and TRBJ1-2, is EAGVTQFPSHSVIEKGQTVTLRCDPISGHDNLYWYRRVMGKEIKFLLHFVKESKQDESGMPNNRFLAERTGGTYSTLKVQPAELEDSGVYFCASSPDRYYGYTFGSGTRLTVV.

This chain connects TRBV19 to TRBJ2-4; 9 positions agree with TRBD1. The CDR3 has 14 amino acids. Trimming took 6 bases from V and 6 from J; bases not matched to a gene: 6. Looked up from germline, CDR1 is LNHDA and CDR2 is SQIVND (reference sequence). CDR3 region: CASRRTGDSNIQYF. CDR3 bases: TGTGCCAGTAGGAGGACAGGGGATTCAAACATTCAGTACTTC.

The chain uses TRBV7-9 and TRBJ2-1, with 7 bases fitting TRBD2. The CDR3 is made up of 11 amino acids. Germline assignment: CDR1 SEHNR and CDR2 FQNEAQ (reference sequence). Trimming cost V 5 bases and J 13 bases; bases outside gene matches: 5. DNA of the CDR3: TGTGCCAGCAGCCTACGGGGGGACCAGTTCTTC. This sequence encodes CASSLRGDQFF.

The V call is TRBV19, the J call TRBJ2-1; 12 bases are a match to TRBD2. Germline CDR1 reads LNHDA; CDR2 reads SQIVND (reference sequence). The CDR3 consists of 15 residues. Germline trimming cut 5 bases from V and 10 bases from J; bases unmatched to any gene: 9. CDR3 sequence: CASSSPLAGGREQFF. The CDR3 DNA is TGTGCCAGTAGTTCCCCGCTAGCGGGAGGGCGGGAGCAGTTCTTC.

The genes are TRBV14 and TRBJ1-2, with D perhaps TRBD1 (5 bases). Germline CDR1 and CDR2: SGHDN and FVKESK. Between the trimmed V and J ends, which lost 4 bases and 2 bases, there was a span of 14 bases. The CDR3 contains 15 residues. The CDR3 loop is CASSPNLGENYGYTF. As DNA, the CDR3 is TGTGCCAGCAGCCCCAACTTAGGGGAGAACTATGGCTACACCTTC.

The rearrangement links TRBV6-5 to TRBJ1-1, with D hard to call. The CDR3 loop spans 14 amino acids. Germline values: CDR1 MNHEY, CDR2 SVGAGI. Trimming left V 6 bases short and J 4 bases short, with 15 bases between. The CDR3 DNA is TGTGCCAGCAGAGGACCGCTCGGGAGCACTGAAGCTTTCTTT. It yields the protein CASRGPLGSTEAFF.

The chain combines TRBV18 with TRBJ1-1; the match to TRBD1 covers 9 bases. There are 15 residues in the CDR3. Germline CDR1 reads KGHSH; CDR2 reads LQKENI. V trimming: 5 bases; J trimming: 5 bases; junction bases outside the gene matches: 9. This chain's CDR3 is CASSGQQGAGTEAFF. The DNA of the CDR3 is TGTGCCAGCTCAGGACAACAGGGGGCTGGAACTGAAGCTTTCTTT.

CDR3 loop: CSVGTGGQNQPQHF. DNA of the CDR3: TGCAGCGTTGGGACAGGGGGCCAAAATCAGCCCCAGCATTTT. The gene calls are TRBV29-1 and TRBJ1-5; 11 positions agree with TRBD1. The CDR3 totals 14 residues. V dropped 4 bases and J dropped 4; count of bases not matched to a gene: 3. Per germline, CDR1 SQVTM and CDR2 ANQGSEA. The full variable domain, rest sourced from reference TRBV29-1 and TRBJ1-5, is SAVISQKPSRDICQRGTSLTIQCQVDSQVTMMFWYRQQPGQSLTLIATANQGSEATYESGFVIDKFPISRPNLTFSTLTVSNMSPEDSSIYLCSVGTGGQNQPQHFGDGTRLSIL.

The chain joins TRBV6-5 to TRBJ1-5, with 8 bases lining up with TRBD1. The germline CDR1 and CDR2 sequences are MNHEY and SVGAGI. Losses at the gene ends were 7 bases for V and 1 base for J; bases not matched to a gene: 6. The CDR3 runs 15 residues. The CDR3 region has the DNA TGTGCCAGCAACTCAGGGGGCGCGAGCAATCAGCCCCAGCATTTT. Encoded protein: CASNSGGASNQPQHF.

The rearrangement uses TRBV14 and TRBJ2-1, with TRBD2 as a possible D gene (6 bases). The CDR3 consists of 14 residues. CDR1 SGHDN and CDR2 FVKESK come from the germline V gene. V was shortened by 0 bases and J by 8 bases, with 11 bases between the two germline ends. This CDR3 is CASSQERRGDEQFF. The CDR3 region has the DNA TGTGCCAGCAGCCAAGAACGGCGGGGCGATGAGCAGTTCTTC.

The V call is TRBV7-2, the J call TRBJ1-1; D perhaps matches TRBD1 (5 bases). CDR3 length equals 16 residues. The V end was cut by 4 bases, the J end by 1 base, with 16 bases between. CDR1 SGHTA and CDR2 FQGNSA come from the germline V gene. The CDR3 DNA is TGTGCCAGCAGCTCACAACACCAGGGTGGGAACACTGAAGCTTTCTTT. Encoded protein: CASSSQHQGGNTEAFF.